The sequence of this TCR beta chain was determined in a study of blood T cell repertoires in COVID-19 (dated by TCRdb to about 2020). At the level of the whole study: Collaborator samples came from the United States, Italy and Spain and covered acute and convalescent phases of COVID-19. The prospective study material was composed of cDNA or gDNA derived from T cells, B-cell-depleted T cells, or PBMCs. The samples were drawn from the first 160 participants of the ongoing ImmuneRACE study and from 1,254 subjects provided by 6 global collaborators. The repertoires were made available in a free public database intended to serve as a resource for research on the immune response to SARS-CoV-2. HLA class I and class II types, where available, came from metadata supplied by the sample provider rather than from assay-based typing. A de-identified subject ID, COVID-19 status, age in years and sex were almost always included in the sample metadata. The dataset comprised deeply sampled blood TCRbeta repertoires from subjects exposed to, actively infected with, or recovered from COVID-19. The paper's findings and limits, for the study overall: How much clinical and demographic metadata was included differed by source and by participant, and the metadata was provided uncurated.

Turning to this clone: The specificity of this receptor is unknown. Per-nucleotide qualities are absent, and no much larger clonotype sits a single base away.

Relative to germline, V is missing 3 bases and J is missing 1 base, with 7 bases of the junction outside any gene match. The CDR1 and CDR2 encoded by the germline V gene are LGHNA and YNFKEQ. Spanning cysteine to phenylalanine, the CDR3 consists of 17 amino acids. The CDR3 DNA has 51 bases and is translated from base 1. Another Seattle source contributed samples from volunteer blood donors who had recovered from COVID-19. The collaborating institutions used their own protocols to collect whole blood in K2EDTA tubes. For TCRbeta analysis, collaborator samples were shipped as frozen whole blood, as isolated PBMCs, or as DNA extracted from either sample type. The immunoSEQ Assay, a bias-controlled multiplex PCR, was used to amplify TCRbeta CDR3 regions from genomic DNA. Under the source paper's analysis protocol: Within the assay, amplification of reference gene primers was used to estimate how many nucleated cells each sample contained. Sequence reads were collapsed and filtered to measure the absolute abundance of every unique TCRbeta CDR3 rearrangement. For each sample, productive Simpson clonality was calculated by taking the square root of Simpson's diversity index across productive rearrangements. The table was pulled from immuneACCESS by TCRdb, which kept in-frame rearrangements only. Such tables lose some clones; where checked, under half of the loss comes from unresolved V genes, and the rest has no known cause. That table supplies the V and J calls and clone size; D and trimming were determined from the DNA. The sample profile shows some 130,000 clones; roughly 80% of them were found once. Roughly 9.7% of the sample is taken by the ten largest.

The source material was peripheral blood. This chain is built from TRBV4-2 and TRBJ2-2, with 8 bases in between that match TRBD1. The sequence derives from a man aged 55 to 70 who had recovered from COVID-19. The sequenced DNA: TGTGCCAGCAGCCATACCACCGGGACAGGGAACACCGGGGAGCTGTTTTTT. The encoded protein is CASSHTTGTGNTGELFF.